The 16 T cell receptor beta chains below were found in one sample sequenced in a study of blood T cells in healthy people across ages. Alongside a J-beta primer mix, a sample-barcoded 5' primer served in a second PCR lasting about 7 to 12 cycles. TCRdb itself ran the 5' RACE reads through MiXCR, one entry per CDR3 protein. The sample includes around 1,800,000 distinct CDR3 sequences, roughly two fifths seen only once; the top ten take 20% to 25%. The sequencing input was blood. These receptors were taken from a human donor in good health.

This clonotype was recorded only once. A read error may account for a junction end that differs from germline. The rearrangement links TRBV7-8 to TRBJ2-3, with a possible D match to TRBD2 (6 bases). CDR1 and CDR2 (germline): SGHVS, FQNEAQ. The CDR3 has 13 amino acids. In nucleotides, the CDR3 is TGTGCCAGCAGCACCAGCGGGTCAGATACGCAGGATTTT. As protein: CASSTSGSDTQDF. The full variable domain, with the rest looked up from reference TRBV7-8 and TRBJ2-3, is GAGVSQSPRYKVAKRGQDVALRCDPISGHVSLFWYQQALGQGPEFLTYFQNEAQLDKSGLPSDRFFAERPEGSVSTLKIQRTQQEDSAVYLCASSTSGSDTQDFGPGTRLTVL.

The CDR3 coding sequence is TGCGCCAGCAGCCAGGCCCCAGGGAGGGAGACCCAGTACTTC. This codes for CASSQAPGRETQYF. The chain combines TRBV4-3 with TRBJ2-5; tentative D call: TRBD2 (6 bases). In germline, CDR1 is LGHNA, CDR2 YSLEER. The CDR3 is 14 residues long. V was cut by 3 bases and J by 5 bases, with 13 bases left in between.

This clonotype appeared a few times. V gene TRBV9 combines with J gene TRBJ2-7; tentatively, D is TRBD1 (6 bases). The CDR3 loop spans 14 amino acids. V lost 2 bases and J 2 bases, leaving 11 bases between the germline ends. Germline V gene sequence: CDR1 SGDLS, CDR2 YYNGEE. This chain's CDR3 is CASSVGATTYEQYF. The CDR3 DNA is TGTGCCAGCAGCGTGGGGGCCACCACCTACGAGCAGTACTTC.

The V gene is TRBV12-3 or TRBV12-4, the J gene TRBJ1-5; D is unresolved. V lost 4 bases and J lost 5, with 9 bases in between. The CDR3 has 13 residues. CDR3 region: CASSSSRDQPQHF. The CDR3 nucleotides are TGTGCCAGCAGTTCTTCACGGGATCAGCCCCAGCATTTT.

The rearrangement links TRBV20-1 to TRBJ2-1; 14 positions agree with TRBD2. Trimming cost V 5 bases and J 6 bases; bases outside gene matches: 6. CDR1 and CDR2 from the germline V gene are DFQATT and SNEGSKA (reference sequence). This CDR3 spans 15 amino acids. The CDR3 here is CSAGIGLAGGNEQFF. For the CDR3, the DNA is TGCAGTGCTGGGATAGGACTAGCGGGGGGCAATGAGCAGTTCTTC.

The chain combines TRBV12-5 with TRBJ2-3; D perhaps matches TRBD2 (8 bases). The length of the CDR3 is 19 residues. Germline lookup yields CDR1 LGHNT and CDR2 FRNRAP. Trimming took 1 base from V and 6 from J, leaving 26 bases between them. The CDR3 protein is CASGLALPGGPGGYDTQYF. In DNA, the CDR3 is TGTGCTAGTGGTTTGGCCTTGCCGGGGGGGCCAGGGGGATATGATACGCAGTATTTT.

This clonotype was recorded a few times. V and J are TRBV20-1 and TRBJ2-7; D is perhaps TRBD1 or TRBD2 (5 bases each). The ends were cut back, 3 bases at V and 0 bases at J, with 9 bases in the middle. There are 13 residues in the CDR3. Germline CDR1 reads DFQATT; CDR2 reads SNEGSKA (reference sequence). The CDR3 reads CSASMGDSYEQYF. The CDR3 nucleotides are TGCAGTGCTAGTATGGGGGACTCCTACGAGCAGTACTTC.

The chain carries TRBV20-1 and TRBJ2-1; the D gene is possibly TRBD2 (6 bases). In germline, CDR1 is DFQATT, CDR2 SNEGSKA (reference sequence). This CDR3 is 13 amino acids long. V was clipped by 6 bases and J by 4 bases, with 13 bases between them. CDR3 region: CSARGIPYNEQFF. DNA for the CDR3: TGCAGTGCCCGGGGGATACCTTACAATGAGCAGTTCTTC.

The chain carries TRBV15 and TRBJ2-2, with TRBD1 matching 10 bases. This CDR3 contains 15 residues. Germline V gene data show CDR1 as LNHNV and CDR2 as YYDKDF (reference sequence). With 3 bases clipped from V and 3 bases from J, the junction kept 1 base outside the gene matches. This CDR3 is CATSSGTGDTGELFF. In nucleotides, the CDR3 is TGTGCCACCAGCAGCGGGACAGGGGACACCGGGGAGCTGTTTTTT.

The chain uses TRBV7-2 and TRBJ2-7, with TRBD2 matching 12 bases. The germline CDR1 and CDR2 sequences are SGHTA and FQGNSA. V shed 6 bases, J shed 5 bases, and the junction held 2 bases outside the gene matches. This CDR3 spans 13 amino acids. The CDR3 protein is CASRLAGGNEQYF. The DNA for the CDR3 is TGTGCCAGCAGACTAGCGGGGGGTAACGAGCAGTACTTC.

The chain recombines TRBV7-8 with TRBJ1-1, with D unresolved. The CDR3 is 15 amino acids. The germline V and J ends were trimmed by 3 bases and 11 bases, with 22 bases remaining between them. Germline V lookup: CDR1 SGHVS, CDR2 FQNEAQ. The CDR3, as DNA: TGTGCCAGCAGCTTGGCCGGCAGGACTCCCGAGGAGGCTTTCTTT. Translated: CASSLAGRTPEEAFF.

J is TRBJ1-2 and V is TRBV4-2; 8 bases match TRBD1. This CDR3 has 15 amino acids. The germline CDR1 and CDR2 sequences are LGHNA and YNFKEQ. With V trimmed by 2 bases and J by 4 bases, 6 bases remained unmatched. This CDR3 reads CASSQQPGQAYGYTF. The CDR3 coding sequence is TGTGCCAGCAGCCAACAGCCGGGACAGGCCTATGGCTACACCTTC.

The CDR3 loop reads CASSTQGPYEQYF. The CDR3, as DNA: TGCGCCAGCAGCACCCAGGGCCCCTACGAGCAGTACTTC. V gene TRBV5-1 combines with J gene TRBJ2-7; perhaps TRBD1 as D (5 bases). Between the trimmed V and J ends, which lost 4 bases and 2 bases, there was a span of 10 bases. Per germline, CDR1 SGHRS and CDR2 YFSETQ. The CDR3 length is 13 residues.

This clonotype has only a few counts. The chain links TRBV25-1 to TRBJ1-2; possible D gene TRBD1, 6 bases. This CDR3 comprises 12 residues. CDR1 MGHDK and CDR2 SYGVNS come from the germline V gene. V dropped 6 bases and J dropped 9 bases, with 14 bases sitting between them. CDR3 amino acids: CASRKDSERYTF. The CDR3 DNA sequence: TGTGCCAGCAGAAAGGACAGCGAACGCTACACCTTC.

The CDR3 protein is CASSHRDRGYNEQFF. In DNA form, the CDR3 reads TGTGCCAGCAGCCATCGGGACAGGGGTTACAATGAGCAGTTCTTC. The chain is built from TRBV7-9 and TRBJ2-1; 10 positions agree with TRBD1. Unmatched junction bases numbered 5, after V lost 5 bases and J lost 4 bases. Germline CDR1 SEHNR, CDR2 FQNEAQ (reference sequence). The CDR3 contains 15 residues.

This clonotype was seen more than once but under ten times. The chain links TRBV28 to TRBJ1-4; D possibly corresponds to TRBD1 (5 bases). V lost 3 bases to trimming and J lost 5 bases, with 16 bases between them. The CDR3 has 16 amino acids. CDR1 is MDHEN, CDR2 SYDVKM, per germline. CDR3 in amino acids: CASSFPSGDANEKLFF. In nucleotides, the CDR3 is TGTGCCAGCAGTTTCCCTTCGGGGGATGCAAATGAAAAACTGTTTTTT.